The source of this T cell receptor (beta chain) is a study of immune characterization of retroperitoneal liposarcoma. TCRdb re-analysed the PCR reads in MiXCR, keeping a single row per CDR3 protein. The sample has 7,700 or so distinct CDR3 sequences; more than 25% are singletons. CDR1 is MNHEY, CDR2 SVGEGT, per germline. The CDR3 has 14 residues. V shed 5 bases, J shed 5 bases, and the junction held 3 bases outside the gene matches. This chain connects TRBV6-2 or TRBV6-3 to TRBJ2-3; 11 positions match TRBD2. The TCR was taken from a male donor with retroperitoneal liposarcoma. Specimen: blood. The CDR3 bases are TGTGCCAGCAGTAAAGGACTAGCGGGAGATACGCAGTATTTT. The encoded protein is CASSKGLAGDTQYF.